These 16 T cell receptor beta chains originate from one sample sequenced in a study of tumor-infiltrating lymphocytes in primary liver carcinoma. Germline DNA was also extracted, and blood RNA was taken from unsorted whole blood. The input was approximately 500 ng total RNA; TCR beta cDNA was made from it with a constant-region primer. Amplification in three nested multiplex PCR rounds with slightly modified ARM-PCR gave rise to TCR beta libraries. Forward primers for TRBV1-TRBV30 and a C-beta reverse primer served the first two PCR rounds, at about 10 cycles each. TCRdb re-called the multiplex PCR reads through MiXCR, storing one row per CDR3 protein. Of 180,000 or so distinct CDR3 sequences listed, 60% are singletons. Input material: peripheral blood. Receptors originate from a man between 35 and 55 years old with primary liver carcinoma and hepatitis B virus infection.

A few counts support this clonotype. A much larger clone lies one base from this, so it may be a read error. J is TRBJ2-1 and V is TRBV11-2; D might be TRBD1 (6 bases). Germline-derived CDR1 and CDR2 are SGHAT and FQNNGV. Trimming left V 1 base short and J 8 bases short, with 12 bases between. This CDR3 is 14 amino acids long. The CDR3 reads CASSLGGEGDEQFF. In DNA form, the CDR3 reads TGTGCCAGCAGCTTAGGGGGTGAGGGGGATGAGCAGTTCTTC.

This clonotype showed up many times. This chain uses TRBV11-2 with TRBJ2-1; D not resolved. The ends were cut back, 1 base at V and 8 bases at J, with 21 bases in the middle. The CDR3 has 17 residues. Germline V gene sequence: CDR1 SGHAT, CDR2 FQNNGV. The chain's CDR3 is CASSLGIKAGSRDEQFF. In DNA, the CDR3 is TGTGCCAGCAGCTTAGGGATAAAGGCAGGTAGTCGCGATGAGCAGTTCTTC.

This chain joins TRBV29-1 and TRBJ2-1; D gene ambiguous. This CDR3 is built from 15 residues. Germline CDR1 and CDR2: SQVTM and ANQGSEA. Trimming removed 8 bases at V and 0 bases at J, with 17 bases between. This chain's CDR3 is CSMEPPSSSYNEQFF. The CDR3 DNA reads TGCAGCATGGAGCCACCTTCCAGCTCCTACAATGAGCAGTTCTTC.

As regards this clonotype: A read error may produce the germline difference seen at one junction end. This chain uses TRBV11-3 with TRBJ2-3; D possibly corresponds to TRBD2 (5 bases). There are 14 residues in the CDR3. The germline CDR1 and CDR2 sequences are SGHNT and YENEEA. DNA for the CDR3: TGTGCCGGCAGCTTATCCGGGGGCACAGATACGCAGTATTTT. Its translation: CAGSLSGGTDTQYF.

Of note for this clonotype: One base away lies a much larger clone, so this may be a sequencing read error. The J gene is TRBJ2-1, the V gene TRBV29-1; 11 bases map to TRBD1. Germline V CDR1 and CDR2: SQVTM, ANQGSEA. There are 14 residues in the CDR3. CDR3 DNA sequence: TGCAGCGTTGATAGGACAGGGGGCTACTATGAGCAGTTCTTC. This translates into CSVDRTGGYYEQFF.

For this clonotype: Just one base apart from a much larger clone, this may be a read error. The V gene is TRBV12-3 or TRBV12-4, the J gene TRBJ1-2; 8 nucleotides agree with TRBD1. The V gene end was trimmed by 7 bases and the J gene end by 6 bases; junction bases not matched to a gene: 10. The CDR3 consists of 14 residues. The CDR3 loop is CASNYGTGKNGYTF. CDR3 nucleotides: TGTGCCAGCAATTACGGGACAGGAAAGAATGGCTACACCTTC.

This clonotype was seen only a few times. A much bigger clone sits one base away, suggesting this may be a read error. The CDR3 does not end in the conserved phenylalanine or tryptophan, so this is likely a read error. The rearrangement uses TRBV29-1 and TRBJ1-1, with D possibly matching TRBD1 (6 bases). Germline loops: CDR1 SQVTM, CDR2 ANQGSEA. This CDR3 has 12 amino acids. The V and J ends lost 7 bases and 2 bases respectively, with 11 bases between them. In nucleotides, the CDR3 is TGCAGCGGCGGGACAACCAACACTGAAGCTTTCTCT. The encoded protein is CSGGTTNTEAFS.

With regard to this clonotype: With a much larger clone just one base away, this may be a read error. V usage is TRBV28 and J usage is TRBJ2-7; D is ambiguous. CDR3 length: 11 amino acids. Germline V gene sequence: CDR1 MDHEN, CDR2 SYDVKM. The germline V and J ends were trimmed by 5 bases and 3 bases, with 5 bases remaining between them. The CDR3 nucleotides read TGTGCCAGCAGTGATGACTACGAGCAGTACTTC. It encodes CASSDDYEQYF.

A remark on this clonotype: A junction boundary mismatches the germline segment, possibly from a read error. The CDR3 is CASSRDFGVDEKFF. CDR3 coding DNA: TGTGCCAGCAGTCGGGATTTTGGGGTCGATGAGAAGTTCTTC. The chain employs TRBV6-1 and TRBJ2-1, with D possibly being TRBD2 (5 bases). This CDR3 contains 14 residues. From germline, CDR1 is MNHNS and CDR2 SASEGT.

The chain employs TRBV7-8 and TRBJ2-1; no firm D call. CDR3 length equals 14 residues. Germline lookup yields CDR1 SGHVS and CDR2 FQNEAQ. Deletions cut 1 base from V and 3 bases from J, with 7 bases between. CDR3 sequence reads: CASSLEPNYNEQFF. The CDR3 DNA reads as TGTGCCAGCAGCTTAGAACCGAACTACAATGAGCAGTTCTTC.

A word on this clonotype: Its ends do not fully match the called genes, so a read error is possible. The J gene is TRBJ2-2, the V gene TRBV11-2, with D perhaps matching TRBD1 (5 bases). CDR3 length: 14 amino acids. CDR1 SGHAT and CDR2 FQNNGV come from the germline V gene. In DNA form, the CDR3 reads TGTACCAGCAGCTGGCGACAGTCCTCCGGGGAGCTGTTTTTT. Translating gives CTSSWRQSSGELFF.

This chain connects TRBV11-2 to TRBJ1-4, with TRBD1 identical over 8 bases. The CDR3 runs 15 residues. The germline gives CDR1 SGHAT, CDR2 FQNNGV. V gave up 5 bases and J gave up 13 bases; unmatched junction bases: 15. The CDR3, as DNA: TGTGCCAGCAGCATCGGACAGGGCGATGGTGAGAGACTGTTTTTT. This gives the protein CASSIGQGDGERLFF.

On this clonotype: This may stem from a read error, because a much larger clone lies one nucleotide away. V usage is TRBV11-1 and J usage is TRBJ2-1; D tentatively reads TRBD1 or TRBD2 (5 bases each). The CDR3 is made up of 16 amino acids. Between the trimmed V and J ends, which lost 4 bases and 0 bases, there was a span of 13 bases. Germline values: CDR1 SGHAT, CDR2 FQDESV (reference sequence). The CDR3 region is CASSSRQSGSYNEQFF. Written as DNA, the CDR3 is TGTGCCAGCAGCTCACGACAGAGCGGCTCCTACAATGAGCAGTTCTTC. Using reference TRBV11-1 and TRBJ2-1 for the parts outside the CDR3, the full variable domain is EAEVAQSPRYKITEKSQAVAFWCDPISGHATLYWYRQILGQGPELLVQFQDESVVDDSQLPKDRFSAERLKGVDSTLKIQPAELGDSAMYLCASSSRQSGSYNEQFFGPGTRLTVL.

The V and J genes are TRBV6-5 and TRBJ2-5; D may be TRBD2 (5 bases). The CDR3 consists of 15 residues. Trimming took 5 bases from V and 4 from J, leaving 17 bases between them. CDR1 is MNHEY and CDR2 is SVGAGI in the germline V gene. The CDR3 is CASSQRPGGRETQYF. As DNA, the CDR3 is TGTGCCAGCAGTCAACGACCGGGTGGGAGAGAGACCCAGTACTTC.

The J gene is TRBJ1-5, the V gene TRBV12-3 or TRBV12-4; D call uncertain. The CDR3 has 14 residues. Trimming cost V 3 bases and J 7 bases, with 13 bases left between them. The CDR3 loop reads CASSLFGEGQPQHF. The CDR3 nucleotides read TGTGCCAGCAGTTTGTTTGGGGAAGGACAGCCCCAGCATTTT.

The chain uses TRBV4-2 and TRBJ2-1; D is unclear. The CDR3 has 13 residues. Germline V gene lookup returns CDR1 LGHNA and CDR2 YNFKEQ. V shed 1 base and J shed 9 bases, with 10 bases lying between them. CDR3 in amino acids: CASSQGSGGEQFF. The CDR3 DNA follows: TGTGCCAGCAGCCAAGGCTCAGGCGGTGAGCAGTTCTTC.